The 24 T cell receptor beta chains below all came from one sample that was sequenced in a study of CD8+ T cells in alopecia areata. After isolation, RNA underwent reverse transcription to generate cDNA as the sequencing template. Sequencing was performed with immunoSEQ multiplex PCR; in TCRdb, only in-frame clones are kept and a portion is missing. This sample has around 65,000 clones, with 40% to 50% found just once. The material was CD8+ T cells sorted from blood, obtained at week 0. These receptors all come from a human donor with alopecia areata.

The chain uses TRBV5-6 and TRBJ2-1; D not resolved. CDR3 length: 14 residues. Trimming left V 4 bases short and J 4 bases short, with 12 bases between. CDR1 and CDR2 (germline): SGHDT, YYEEEE. The CDR3 DNA reads TGTGCCAGCAGCCATGACTCAATTTACAATGAGCAGTTCTTC. It codes for CASSHDSIYNEQFF.

The V and J genes are TRBV29-1 and TRBJ2-7; D gene uncertain. Germline-derived CDR1 and CDR2 are SQVTM and ANQGSEA. The ends were cut back, 0 bases at V and 3 bases at J, with 0 bases in the middle. CDR3 length equals 10 residues. As DNA, the CDR3 is TGCAGCGTTGAAGACTACGAGCAGTACTTC. It yields the protein CSVEDYEQYF.

This clone was seen only a few times. This rearrangement joins TRBV29-1 to TRBJ2-1; D remains unclear. Germline assignment: CDR1 SQVTM and CDR2 ANQGSEA. CDR3 length equals 13 residues. CDR3 nucleotides: TGCAGTGTGACGGGTTACGCCTACAATGAGCAGTTCTTC. Residues: CSVTGYAYNEQFF.

V is TRBV27 and J is TRBJ2-6; D is uncertain. Trimming took 0 bases from V and 0 from J, leaving 3 bases between them. Germline V gene sequence: CDR1 MNHEY, CDR2 SMNVEV (reference sequence). This CDR3 contains 15 residues. This CDR3 is CASSLSASGANVLTF. In DNA, the CDR3 is TGTGCCAGCAGTTTATCCGCCTCTGGGGCCAACGTCCTGACTTTC. The full variable domain, rest sourced from reference TRBV27 and TRBJ2-6, is EAQVTQNPRYLITVTGKKLTVTCSQNMNHEYMSWYRQDPGLGLRQIYYSMNVEVTDKGDVPEGYKVSRKEKRNFPLILESPSPNQTSLYFCASSLSASGANVLTFGAGSRLTVL.

Only a few counts were recorded for this clone. The chain links TRBV29-1 to TRBJ1-1, with D uncertain. This CDR3 contains 12 residues. V was clipped by 4 bases and J by 4 bases, with 10 bases between them. CDR1 SQVTM and CDR2 ANQGSEA come from the germline V gene. Here the CDR3 DNA reads TGCAGCGTTGGATTATGGGGCACTGAAGCTTTCTTT. Its protein is CSVGLWGTEAFF.

This clone was counted between two and nine times. The chain couples TRBV30 to TRBJ2-7; D is unclear. With 2 bases removed from V and 4 bases from J, the gap between germline ends came to 9 bases. The CDR3 is made up of 12 amino acids. Germline assignment: CDR1 GTSNPN and CDR2 SVGIG (reference sequence). The CDR3 here is CAWSFPSYEQYF. The CDR3 DNA is TGTGCCTGGAGTTTCCCATCATACGAGCAGTACTTC.

This clone was picked up one time. The chain joins TRBV30 to TRBJ1-2, with D unresolved. Germline CDR1 reads GTSNPN; CDR2 reads SVGIG (reference sequence). Trimming took off 8 bases at V and 4 bases at J, with 14 bases between the two ends. There are 12 residues in the CDR3. In DNA, the CDR3 is TGTGCCGGCATATCGGGGTTCTATGGCTACACCTTC. Amino acids: CAGISGFYGYTF.

The J gene is TRBJ2-7, the V gene TRBV11-2; TRBD2 matches at 13 bases. The junction had 10 bases not matched to a gene; V was cut back by 3 bases and J by 5 bases. CDR1 is SGHAT and CDR2 is FQNNGV in the germline V gene. The CDR3 runs to 17 residues. This CDR3 reads CASSFGTSGTVSHEQYF. As DNA, the CDR3 is TGTGCCAGCAGCTTTGGGACTAGCGGGACTGTGTCCCACGAGCAGTACTTC. The full variable domain, rest sourced from reference TRBV11-2 and TRBJ2-7, is EAGVAQSPRYKIIEKRQSVAFWCNPISGHATLYWYQQILGQGPKLLIQFQNNGVVDDSQLPKDRFSAERLKGVDSTLKIQPAKLEDSAVYLCASSFGTSGTVSHEQYFGPGTRLTVT.

This chain links TRBV5-4 with TRBJ1-1, with no clear D. V lost 2 bases and J 1 base, leaving 15 bases between the germline ends. Germline CDR1 is SGHNT and CDR2 is YYREEE (reference sequence). The CDR3 consists of 16 residues. CDR3 nucleotide sequence: TGTGCCAGCAGCTTCCGCGTGGGAACGCCGAACACTGAAGCTTTCTTT. This codes for CASSFRVGTPNTEAFF.

This chain joins TRBV11-1 and TRBJ2-1; 7 positions match TRBD2. This CDR3 is built from 15 residues. V lost 1 base and J lost 2; bases outside the gene matches: 2. Germline CDR1 reads SGHAT; CDR2 reads FQDESV (reference sequence). The CDR3 DNA sequence: TGTGCCAGCAGCTTAGAGCGGGACCCCTACAATGAGCAGTTCTTC. This gives the protein CASSLERDPYNEQFF. Full variable domain (outside the CDR3, taken from reference TRBV11-1 and TRBJ2-1): EAEVAQSPRYKITEKSQAVAFWCDPISGHATLYWYRQILGQGPELLVQFQDESVVDDSQLPKDRFSAERLKGVDSTLKIQPAELGDSAMYLCASSLERDPYNEQFFGPGTRLTVL.

As to this clone: The same CDR3 arises from other DNA sequences in this sample as well. This chain joins TRBV2 and TRBJ1-5; TRBD1 matches at 8 bases. The CDR3 is made up of 14 amino acids. From germline, CDR1 is SNHLY and CDR2 FYNNEI. The V segment lost 6 bases and the J segment 2 bases; nucleotides outside the gene matches: 3. The CDR3 nucleotides read TGTGCCAGCAGGCCGGGACAGGGCAATCAGCCCCAGCATTTT. Translated, it gives CASRPGQGNQPQHF.

The V gene is TRBV27, the J gene TRBJ2-1; D may be TRBD1 or TRBD2 (5 bases each). The CDR3 covers 13 residues. CDR1 MNHEY and CDR2 SMNVEV come from the germline V gene (reference sequence). Trimming took 5 bases from V and 5 from J, leaving 10 bases between them. CDR3 sequence: CASSRGPDNEQFF. CDR3 DNA: TGTGCCAGCAGTAGGGGACCAGACAATGAGCAGTTCTTC.

The rearrangement joins TRBV29-1 to TRBJ2-1, with D possibly TRBD2 on 5 matching bases. Germline V gene lookup returns CDR1 SQVTM and CDR2 ANQGSEA. The CDR3 is 13 residues long. V lost 7 bases and J lost 8, with 18 bases in between. The CDR3 protein is CSASGPISDEQFF. CDR3 in DNA: TGCAGCGCGTCCGGCCCGATTAGCGATGAGCAGTTCTTC.

V usage is TRBV6-7 and J usage is TRBJ2-1, with D possibly TRBD2 on 5 matching bases. TRBV6-7 counts as an open reading frame of uncertain function. Trimming shortened V by 2 bases and J by 6 bases, and 11 bases separated the two germline ends. CDR3 length: 14 residues. The CDR3 region has the DNA TGTGCCAGCAGTTACACACGGGAAGGCAATGAGCAGTTCTTC. Translating gives CASSYTREGNEQFF.

V gene TRBV29-1 combines with J gene TRBJ2-3; D ambiguous. V was clipped by 4 bases and J by 6 bases, with 17 bases between them. CDR3 length: 14 amino acids. Germline values: CDR1 SQVTM, CDR2 ANQGSEA. The CDR3: CSVVGGVFGDTQYF. CDR3 sequence (DNA): TGCAGCGTTGTCGGTGGAGTCTTCGGGGATACGCAGTATTTT.

This chain's CDR3 is CASSHTGGPGTDTQYF. Written as DNA, the CDR3 is TGCGCCAGCAGCCATACTGGCGGACCCGGCACAGATACGCAGTATTTT. The rearrangement joins TRBV4-1 to TRBJ2-3; D gene uncertain. The V gene lost 3 bases and the J gene lost 1 base, with 14 bases spanning the gap. Germline CDR1 MGHRA, CDR2 YSYEKL. CDR3 length: 16 residues.

The rearrangement uses TRBV4-2 and TRBJ2-7; D is undetermined. V was trimmed by 1 base and J by 0 bases, leaving 4 bases between them. CDR1 LGHNA and CDR2 YNFKEQ come from the germline V gene. This CDR3 region has 13 residues. The CDR3 DNA sequence: TGTGCCAGCAGCCAAGCACCCTCCTACGAGCAGTACTTC. Its protein is CASSQAPSYEQYF.

A single count supports this clone. V gene TRBV19 combines with J gene TRBJ2-5, with 8 bases lining up with TRBD1. There are 15 residues in the CDR3. With V trimmed by 6 bases and J by 2 bases, 8 bases remained unmatched. Germline V CDR1 and CDR2: LNHDA, SQIVND (reference sequence). CDR3 protein: CASRVGTGHQETQYF. In DNA, the CDR3 is TGTGCCAGTAGGGTCGGGACAGGCCATCAAGAGACCCAGTACTTC.

V and J are TRBV5-1 and TRBJ2-3; D is perhaps TRBD2 (6 bases). The CDR3 is made up of 15 amino acids. The V end lost 6 bases, the J end lost 3 bases, and 17 bases lay between the germline ends. Germline values: CDR1 SGHRS, CDR2 YFSETQ. The CDR3 DNA follows: TGCGCCAGCACCACTTCGGGGGAGAGAACAGATACGCAGTATTTT. It is translated as CASTTSGERTDTQYF.

The chain joins TRBV4-1 to TRBJ1-2; D is unclear. V was trimmed by 1 base and J by 0 bases, leaving 9 bases between them. CDR1 and CDR2 from the germline V gene are MGHRA and YSYEKL. The CDR3 contains 15 residues. The CDR3 loop reads CASSQGRVTNYGYTF. For the CDR3, the DNA is TGCGCCAGCAGCCAAGGAAGGGTAACTAACTATGGCTACACCTTC.

The chain links TRBV29-1 to TRBJ2-7; D is uncertain. Germline V gene data show CDR1 as SQVTM and CDR2 as ANQGSEA. Between the trimmed V and J ends, which lost 4 bases and 5 bases, there was a span of 18 bases. This CDR3 is built from 14 residues. The CDR3 reads CSVVIWTEPDEQYF. The CDR3 DNA follows: TGCAGCGTTGTGATATGGACCGAACCGGACGAGCAGTACTTC.

The chain couples TRBV6-5 to TRBJ2-5, with D possibly being TRBD1 or TRBD2 (7 bases each). The V end lost 10 bases, the J end lost 4 bases, and 10 bases lay between the germline ends. The CDR3 loop spans 11 amino acids. Germline CDR1 MNHEY, CDR2 SVGAGI. The chain's CDR3 is CATRGGETQYF. DNA for the CDR3: TGTGCCACCAGGGGGGGAGAGACCCAGTACTTC.

CDR3 sequence (DNA): TGTGCCAGCAGTGACTCCCAGGGAATCACCGGGGAGCTGTTTTTT. It encodes CASSDSQGITGELFF. This chain joins TRBV6-4 and TRBJ2-2, with D perhaps TRBD1 (5 bases). Trimming shortened V by 0 bases and J by 4 bases, and 9 bases separated the two germline ends. Germline V lookup: CDR1 MRHNA, CDR2 SNTAGT. This CDR3 region has 15 residues.

The chain links TRBV4-2 to TRBJ2-2, with no clear D. Trimming took off 5 bases at V and 8 bases at J, with 9 bases between the two ends. The CDR3 is 12 amino acids. Germline lookup yields CDR1 LGHNA and CDR2 YNFKEQ. CDR3 nucleotide sequence: TGTGCCAGCAGCTTGGGGATTGGGGAGCTGTTTTTT. Translating it yields CASSLGIGELFF.